One and the same sample provided the 8 T cell receptor beta chains below, sequenced in a study of blood T cell repertoires in COVID-19. Using immunoSEQ multiplex PCR, the repertoire was profiled, and TCRdb retains in-frame clones only, with some absent. The repertoire consists of about 240,000 clones, with approximately 80% occurring once and the leading ten covering about 9.5%. Sequenced: peripheral blood. These receptors were collected from a woman aged 80 or over with acute or convalescent COVID-19.

This rearrangement joins TRBV5-4 to TRBJ2-5, with TRBD2 matching over 8 bases. Germline CDR1 is SGHNT and CDR2 is YYREEE (reference sequence). The CDR3 has 14 amino acids. Trimming cost V 10 bases and J 2 bases; bases outside gene matches: 10. The CDR3 is CASSRGGGQETQYF. The DNA for the CDR3 is TGTGCCTCCTCAAGGGGCGGGGGGCAAGAGACCCAGTACTTC.

The sample holds a few counts of this clone. The rearrangement links TRBV5-6 to TRBJ1-2; D may be TRBD1 (6 bases). Germline V gives CDR1 SGHDT, CDR2 YYEEEE. Trimming removed 0 bases from V and 7 bases from J, with 22 bases in between. The CDR3 runs to 17 residues. In DNA, the CDR3 is TGTGCCAGCAGCTTGGCAGTCTACACAGGGTCGGTTTTTGGCTACACCTTC. This encodes CASSLAVYTGSVFGYTF. Based on the CDR3 plus reference TRBV5-6 and TRBJ1-2, the full variable domain is DAGVTQSPTHLIKTRGQQVTLRCSPKSGHDTVSWYQQALGQGPQFIFQYYEEEERQRGNFPDRFSGHQFPNYSSELNVNALLLGDSALYLCASSLAVYTGSVFGYTFGSGTRLTVV.

This clone was seen a single time. The V call is TRBV6-1, the J call TRBJ1-3; no clear D. Trimming left V 0 bases short and J 0 bases short, with 15 bases between. Germline loops: CDR1 MNHNS, CDR2 SASEGT. This CDR3 comprises 18 residues. Here the CDR3 reads CASSEARATALSGNTIYF. The DNA of the CDR3 is TGTGCCAGCAGTGAAGCGAGGGCCACCGCACTCTCTGGAAACACCATATATTTT.

The chain combines TRBV5-5 with TRBJ2-7; 8 bases align to TRBD1. Germline trimming cut 4 bases from V and 3 bases from J; bases unmatched to any gene: 3. In germline, CDR1 is SGHKS, CDR2 YYEKEE (reference sequence). The CDR3 is 13 residues long. CDR3 sequence: CASSVGQDYEQYF. CDR3 coding DNA: TGTGCCAGCAGCGTGGGACAGGACTACGAGCAGTACTTC.

V usage is TRBV19 and J usage is TRBJ1-2; D might be TRBD1 (5 bases). Germline loops: CDR1 LNHDA, CDR2 SQIVND (reference sequence). V was trimmed by 5 bases and J by 0 bases, leaving 13 bases between them. The CDR3 runs 15 residues. Here the CDR3 DNA reads TGTGCCAGTAGTTCGTACAGGAGGGCTAACTATGGCTACACCTTC. This codes for CASSSYRRANYGYTF.

J is TRBJ1-5 and V is TRBV27, with D unresolved. The CDR3 contains 13 residues. Germline V gives CDR1 MNHEY, CDR2 SMNVEV (reference sequence). V was shortened by 2 bases and J by 7 bases, with 9 bases between the two germline ends. CDR3: CASSLSSVQPQHF. CDR3 DNA: TGTGCCAGCAGTTTAAGCTCGGTACAGCCCCAGCATTTT.

The CDR3 coding sequence is TGCGCCAGCAGCGCCTCCACTAGCGGGGTCTACAATGAGCAGTTCTTC. This encodes CASSASTSGVYNEQFF. This chain joins TRBV5-1 and TRBJ2-1; TRBD2 matches at 10 bases. With V trimmed by 4 bases and J by 3 bases, 7 bases remained unmatched. Per the germline V gene, CDR1 is SGHRS and CDR2 is YFSETQ. This CDR3 is 16 amino acids long.

This clone has only a few counts. CDR3 residues: CASSDPWTGGGSTDTQYF. For the CDR3, the DNA is TGCGCCAGCAGTGATCCATGGACAGGGGGGGGTAGCACAGATACGCAGTATTTT. This chain joins TRBV10-2 and TRBJ2-3; 10 bases are a match to TRBD1. The CDR3 runs to 18 residues. The germline gives CDR1 WSHSY, CDR2 SAAADI. V gave up 3 bases and J gave up 0 bases; unmatched junction bases: 9.